One and the same sample provided the 21 T cell receptor beta chains below, sequenced in a study of vaccination and CD4 T cells after COVID-19 (dated by TCRdb to the early 2020s). No cognate antigen is known for these TCRs. Library prep was done by PCR. TCRdb names Illumina iSeq 100 as the instrument used. DNA from cultured CD4+ T cells underwent TCR sequencing with the Oncomine TCR Beta short-read assay at the Johns Hopkins FTIC core. TCRdb trimmed the raw reads at Q25, called clones with MiXCR and kept productive beta chains. Each entry merges the rows of one CDR3 protein and shows their most common DNA and genes. For this sample there are 15,000 to 20,000 distinct CDR3 sequences; approximately 40% appear just once. Under 9.5% of the sample is in the top ten clones. Taken with the paper, the label for treatment or condition translates to: roughly 11-day PBMC culture with coronavirus spike peptide pools or control peptides (ViraFEST assay).

This specimen was CD4+ T cells from blood, cultured in vitro, taken after SARS-CoV-2 vaccination. These receptors originate from a human donor who had recovered from COVID-19.

This chain links TRBV6-1 with TRBJ1-2; TRBD1 matches 7 bases. The CDR3 contains 15 residues. Germline V gene data show CDR1 as MNHNS and CDR2 as SASEGT. The J segment lost 8 bases and the V segment lost 0 bases, leaving 9 bases of the junction unmatched. CDR3: CASSEAWQGVRGYTF. DNA for the CDR3: TGTGCCAGCAGTGAAGCATGGCAGGGGGTAAGGGGCTACACCTTC.

There are a few counts of this clonotype. The chain joins TRBV6-2 or TRBV6-3 to TRBJ1-1; D not resolved. Between the trimmed V and J ends, which lost 7 bases and 4 bases, there was a span of 16 bases. Germline CDR1 MNHEY, CDR2 SVGEGT. The CDR3 has 14 amino acids. As DNA, the CDR3 is TGTGCCAGCATTACGGCAGCACTGAGCACTGAAGCTTTCTTT. It translates to CASITAALSTEAFF.

V and J are TRBV6-1 and TRBJ1-1; possibly TRBD1 for D (5 bases). This CDR3 region has 13 residues. V lost 4 bases to trimming and J lost 1 base, with 7 bases between them. Germline CDR1 and CDR2: MNHNS and SASEGT. The CDR3 DNA follows: TGTGCCAGCAGTGGACAGCCGAACACTGAAGCTTTCTTT. Amino acid sequence: CASSGQPNTEAFF.

This clonotype was recorded a few times. V and J are TRBV7-2 and TRBJ2-3; D remains unclear. The CDR3 is made up of 13 amino acids. The ends were cut back, 5 bases at V and 2 bases at J, with 8 bases in the middle. Germline CDR1 and CDR2: SGHTA and FQGNSA. CDR3 loop: CASSNPSTDTQYF. Written as DNA, the CDR3 is TGTGCCAGCAGCAACCCCTCCACAGATACGCAGTATTTT.

The J gene is TRBJ2-5, the V gene TRBV20-1; TRBD2 matches 8 bases. The trim removed 2 bases at V and 4 bases at J, leaving 12 bases unmatched. From germline, CDR1 is DFQATT and CDR2 SNEGSKA (reference sequence). The CDR3 runs to 16 residues. The CDR3 DNA sequence: TGCAGTGCTAGAACCTCCCCTAGCGGGTCCATAGAGACCCAGTACTTC. As protein: CSARTSPSGSIETQYF.

The chain couples TRBV20-1 to TRBJ1-2; possibly TRBD1 for D (6 bases). V gave up 3 bases and J gave up 12 bases, with 20 bases separating them. The germline V gene has CDR1 DFQATT and CDR2 SNEGSKA (reference sequence). The CDR3 is 13 residues long. Here the CDR3 reads CSASGGREEGNTF. The CDR3 nucleotides read TGCAGTGCTAGTGGGGGCAGGGAGGAGGGGAACACCTTC.

This clonotype was counted between two and nine times. At one of its ends the junction is not consistent with the germline gene, which may arise from a read error. The chain couples TRBV20-1 to TRBJ2-1, with D hard to call. CDR1 and CDR2 (germline): DFQATT, SNEGSKA (reference sequence). The CDR3 has 14 amino acids. CDR3 residues: CSARSIPGGNEQFF. The CDR3 region has the DNA TGCAGTGCTAGGTCAATCCCCGGTGGGAATGAGCAGTTCTTT.

This clonotype showed up just a few times. The gene calls are TRBV7-2 and TRBJ1-6; D is uncertain. This CDR3 has 14 residues. With 1 base removed from V and 8 bases from J, the gap between germline ends came to 9 bases. CDR1 and CDR2 (germline): SGHTA, FQGNSA. In DNA, the CDR3 is TGTGCCAGCAGCTTAGGAGACACTCATTCACCCCTCCACTTT. Translating gives CASSLGDTHSPLHF.

The V and J genes are TRBV5-4 and TRBJ2-5, with 8 bases aligning to TRBD2. V shed 5 bases and J 1 base; nucleotides not matched to a gene: 7. The CDR3 loop spans 15 amino acids. Germline CDR1 and CDR2: SGHNT and YYREEE (reference sequence). The CDR3 loop reads CASRRLSGGQETQYF. The CDR3 bases are TGTGCCAGCAGACGGTTAAGCGGGGGCCAAGAGACCCAGTACTTC.

This clonotype came up a few times. The chain joins TRBV2 to TRBJ2-5; 10 positions match TRBD2. The CDR3 has 15 amino acids. Germline CDR1 SNHLY, CDR2 FYNNEI. After removal of 6 bases from V and 5 bases from J, the junction contained 9 bases not matched to a gene. DNA for the CDR3: TGTGCCAGCAGGCGGACTAGCGGCGCGAAGGAGACCCAGTACTTC. Translating gives CASRRTSGAKETQYF.

CDR3 DNA: TGTGCCAGCAGTTTAGTGGCAGGGGCTGAAGCTTTCTTT. This sequence encodes CASSLVAGAEAFF. The genes are TRBV12-3 or TRBV12-4 and TRBJ1-1, with D possibly matching TRBD1 (6 bases). The CDR3 totals 13 residues. Trimming removed 1 base from V and 6 bases from J, with 9 bases in between.

This chain connects TRBV7-9 to TRBJ2-5; D is unclear. Deletions cut 4 bases from V and 4 bases from J, with 13 bases between. CDR3 size: 14 residues. Germline assignment: CDR1 SEHNR and CDR2 FQNEAQ (reference sequence). CDR3 sequence (DNA): TGTGCCAGCAGCTCTCCAGGCCCTGGAGAGACCCAGTACTTC. It is translated as CASSSPGPGETQYF.

The chain joins TRBV20-1 to TRBJ2-3, with 11 bases that match TRBD2. The V gene end was trimmed by 1 base and the J gene end by 3 bases; junction bases not matched to a gene: 3. The CDR3 has 15 residues. CDR1 DFQATT and CDR2 SNEGSKA come from the germline V gene (reference sequence). DNA for the CDR3: TGCAGTGCTAGAGTCCTAGCGGGAGGAACAGATACGCAGTATTTT. The encoded protein is CSARVLAGGTDTQYF.

This sequence joins TRBV2 and TRBJ2-2; 12 nucleotides align to TRBD2. This CDR3 has 16 amino acids. In germline, CDR1 is SNHLY, CDR2 FYNNEI. V lost 6 bases to trimming and J lost 1 base; unmatched junction nucleotides: 3. The CDR3 is CASRETSGRNTGELFF. CDR3 nucleotides: TGTGCCAGCAGGGAGACTAGCGGGAGGAACACCGGGGAGCTGTTTTTT.

This clonotype was seen only once. This chain connects TRBV4-1 to TRBJ1-1, with D possibly matching TRBD1 (6 bases). Per the germline V gene, CDR1 is MGHRA and CDR2 is YSYEKL. The germline V and J ends were trimmed by 0 bases and 4 bases, with 9 bases remaining between them. The CDR3 loop spans 14 amino acids. CDR3 nucleotide sequence: TGCGCCAGCAGCCAAGAAGGGGGGGGCACTGAAGCTTTCTTT. Translated, it gives CASSQEGGGTEAFF.

The chain is built from TRBV5-6 and TRBJ2-5; D possibly corresponds to TRBD2 (5 bases). The germline CDR1 and CDR2 sequences are SGHDT and YYEEEE. Trimming left V 4 bases short and J 5 bases short, with 15 bases between. The CDR3 length is 14 residues. CDR3: CASSLRAVPETQYF. Here the CDR3 DNA reads TGTGCCAGCAGCCTGAGGGCAGTGCCGGAGACCCAGTACTTC.

This clonotype was counted a single time. The chain links TRBV19 to TRBJ1-5; D unresolved. Germline assignment: CDR1 LNHDA and CDR2 SQIVND (reference sequence). The CDR3 length is 16 residues. V lost 5 bases and J 0 bases, leaving 14 bases between the germline ends. The CDR3 DNA is TGTGCCAGTAGTTCGGCAACAGTTTATAGCAATCAGCCCCAGCATTTT. Translating gives CASSSATVYSNQPQHF.

This clonotype turned up a few times. The V call is TRBV7-6, the J call TRBJ1-1, with a tentative D call TRBD1 (5 bases). V lost 7 bases, J lost 1 base, and 10 bases lay in between. This CDR3 has 13 residues. CDR1 and CDR2 (germline): SGHVS, FNYEAQ. The chain's CDR3 is CASISGGNTEAFF. DNA of the CDR3: TGTGCCAGCATAAGCGGGGGGAACACTGAAGCTTTCTTT.

This clonotype was counted only a few times. The chain carries TRBV20-1 and TRBJ2-7, with TRBD2 matching 7 bases. V was clipped by 1 base and J by 1 base; unmatched bases: 10. The CDR3 is 16 residues long. Germline V gene lookup returns CDR1 DFQATT and CDR2 SNEGSKA (reference sequence). The CDR3 DNA reads TGCAGTGCTAGAGGGATGGCTCGGGGGGTATCCTACGAGCAGTACTTC. Its protein product is CSARGMARGVSYEQYF.

The chain joins TRBV6-5 to TRBJ1-2; TRBD1 matches at 8 bases. In germline, CDR1 is MNHEY, CDR2 SVGAGI. Unmatched junction bases numbered 2, after V lost 2 bases and J lost 6 bases. This CDR3 has 13 residues. The CDR3 bases are TGTGCCAGCAGTTACCCACAGGGGGATGGCTACACCTTC. Encoded protein: CASSYPQGDGYTF.

The chain joins TRBV12-3 or TRBV12-4 to TRBJ1-2; no reliable D call. This CDR3 has 15 amino acids. The germline V and J ends were trimmed by 4 bases and 1 base, with 13 bases remaining between them. The chain's CDR3 is CASSYGGFDNYGYTF. The CDR3 DNA reads TGTGCCAGCAGTTATGGTGGGTTCGATAACTATGGCTACACCTTC.